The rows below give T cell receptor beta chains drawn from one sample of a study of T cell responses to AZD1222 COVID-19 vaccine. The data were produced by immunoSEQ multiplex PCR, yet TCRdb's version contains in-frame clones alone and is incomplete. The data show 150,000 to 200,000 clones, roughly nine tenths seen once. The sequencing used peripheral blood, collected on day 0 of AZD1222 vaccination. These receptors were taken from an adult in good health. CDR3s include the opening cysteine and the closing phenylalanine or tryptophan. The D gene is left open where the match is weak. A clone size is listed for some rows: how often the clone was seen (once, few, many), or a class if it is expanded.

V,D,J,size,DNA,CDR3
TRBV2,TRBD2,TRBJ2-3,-,TGTGCCAGCAGTGAAAAGGGCCTAGCGGGAGCCGTTCAGTATTTT,CASSEKGLAGAVQYF
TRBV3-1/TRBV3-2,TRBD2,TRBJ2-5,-,TGTGCCAGCAACCAGCTAGCGGGAGCAGGGGGGTCAATTCGGACCCAGTACTTC,CASNQLAGAGGSIRTQYF
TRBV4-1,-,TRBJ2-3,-,TGCGCCAGCAGCCCGGCCCCCACAGATACGCAGTATTTT,CASSPAPTDTQYF
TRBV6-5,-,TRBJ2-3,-,TGTGCCAGCAGTAGTCCGGGGCGAGGCACAGATACGCAGTATTTT,CASSSPGRGTDTQYF
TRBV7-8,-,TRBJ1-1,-,TGTGCCAGCAGCCTACAACAGAACACTGAAGCTTTCTTT,CASSLQQNTEAFF
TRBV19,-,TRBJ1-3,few,TGTGCCAGTAGTATAGCCGGAAACACCATATATTTT,CASSIAGNTIYF
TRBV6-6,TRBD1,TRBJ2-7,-,TGTGCCAGCAGTCTTGCTGACAGGGCCGGTGAGCAGTACTTC,CASSLADRAGEQYF
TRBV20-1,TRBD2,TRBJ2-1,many,TGCAGTGTTAGTCGACTAGCGGGAGACTACAATGAGCAGTTCTTC,CSVSRLAGDYNEQFF
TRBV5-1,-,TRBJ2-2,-,TGCGCCAGCAGCGCCCGACAGGCGCTGAACACCGGGGAGCTGTTTTTT,CASSARQALNTGELFF
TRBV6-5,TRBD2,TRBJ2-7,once,TGTGCCAGCAGTTCAGAGTGGGGACTAGCGGCCGACGAGCAGTACTTC,CASSSEWGLAADEQYF
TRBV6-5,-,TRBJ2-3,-,TGTGCCAGCAGTTACGGGGATACGCAGTATTTT,CASSYGDTQYF
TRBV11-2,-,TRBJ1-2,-,TGTGCCAGCAGCTTAGAGCGGACAGCGAACTATGGCTACACCTTC,CASSLERTANYGYTF
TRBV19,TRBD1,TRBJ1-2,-,TGTGCCAGTAGTGCACCCGGGACAGGAAGCTATGGCTACACCTTC,CASSAPGTGSYGYTF
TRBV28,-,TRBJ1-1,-,TGTGCCACGCATAGTTGGAACACTGAAGCTTTCTTT,CATHSWNTEAFF
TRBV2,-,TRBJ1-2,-,TGTGCCAGCAGTGAAGCGCTTCGGGGGGCGGATGGCTACACCTTC,CASSEALRGADGYTF
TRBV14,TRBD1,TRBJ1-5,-,TGTGCCAGCAGTCAAGACAGGGGCAATCAGCCCCAGCATTTT,CASSQDRGNQPQHF
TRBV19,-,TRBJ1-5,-,TGTGCCAGTAGTATGGGGGGAAATCAGCCCCAGCATTTT,CASSMGGNQPQHF
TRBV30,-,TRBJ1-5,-,TGTGCCTGGAGTGGAGAGTTAAATAGCAATCAGCCCCAGCATTTT,CAWSGELNSNQPQHF
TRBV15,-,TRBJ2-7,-,TGTGCCACCAGCGACGCCCCCGGACAGAGATACTACGAGCAGTACTTC,CATSDAPGQRYYEQYF
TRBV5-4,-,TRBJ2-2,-,TGTGCCAGCAGAGAAGGACCTACCACCGGGGAGCTGTTTTTT,CASREGPTTGELFF
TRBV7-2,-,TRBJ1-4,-,TGTGCCAGCAGTTTCAATGGGGGGGAAAAACTGTTTTTT,CASSFNGGEKLFF
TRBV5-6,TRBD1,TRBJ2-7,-,TGTGCCAGCGACAACAGGGGCGCCTACGAGCAGTACTTC,CASDNRGAYEQYF
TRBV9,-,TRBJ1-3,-,TGTGCCAGCAGCGTAGCTACGCCGGGTTGGGGGGGCGGACGATCTGGAAACACCATATATTTT,CASSVATPGWGGGRSGNTIYF
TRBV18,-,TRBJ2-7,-,TGTGCCAGCTCTTCTACAAGCTCCTACGAGCAGTACTTC,CASSSTSSYEQYF
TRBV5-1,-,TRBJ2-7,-,TGCGCCAGCAGCTTGGCGACAGTCTACGAGCAGTACTTC,CASSLATVYEQYF
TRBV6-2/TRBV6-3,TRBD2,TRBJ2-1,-,TGTGCCAGCAGTCCCCCGCCCTCTAGCGGGAGCTACAATGAGCAGTTCTTC,CASSPPPSSGSYNEQFF
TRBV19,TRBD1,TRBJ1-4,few,TGTGCCAGTAGTACCGGGACAGTCCTGGGTAATGAAAAACTGTTTTTT,CASSTGTVLGNEKLFF
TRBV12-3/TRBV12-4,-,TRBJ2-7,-,TGTGCCAGCAGTTCCCTGCTCAGAGTCCAGTACTTC,CASSSLLRVQYF
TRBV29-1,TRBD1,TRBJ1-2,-,TGCAGCGTTGGCCCCTCCGGGACAGGGCTGGGTGGCTACACCTTC,CSVGPSGTGLGGYTF
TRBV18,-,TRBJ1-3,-,TGTGCCAGCTCACCTGGGGGGTCACGCTCTGGAAACACCATATATTTT,CASSPGGSRSGNTIYF
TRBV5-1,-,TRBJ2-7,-,TGCGCCAGCAGCCCGCGGCTAGGGGGGGAAATCTACGAGCAGTACTTC,CASSPRLGGEIYEQYF
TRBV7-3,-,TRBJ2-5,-,TGTGCCAGCAGCTTAATGGGTGAGGAGACCCAGTACTTC,CASSLMGEETQYF
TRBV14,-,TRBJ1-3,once,TGTGCCAGCAGCCACGTAAGGGGGTCTGGAAACACCATATATTTT,CASSHVRGSGNTIYF
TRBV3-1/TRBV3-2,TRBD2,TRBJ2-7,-,TGTGCCAGCAGCCTGACACCACCGGGGGGGGCCTACGAGCAGTACTTC,CASSLTPPGGAYEQYF
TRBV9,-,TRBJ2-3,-,TGTGCCAGCAGCGTAGACGGAGTCACAGATACGCAGTATTTT,CASSVDGVTDTQYF
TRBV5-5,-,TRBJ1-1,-,TGTGCCAGCAGACGTAGGAGGAACACTGAAGCTTTCTTT,CASRRRRNTEAFF
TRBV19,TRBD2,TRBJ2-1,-,TGTGCCAGTAGCTCCGGGACTAGCGAGCACAATGAGCAGTTCTTC,CASSSGTSEHNEQFF
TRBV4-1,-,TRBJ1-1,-,TGCGCCAGCAGACAAGGTAGAGTTAGCGATTACGACACTGAAGCTTTCTTT,CASRQGRVSDYDTEAFF
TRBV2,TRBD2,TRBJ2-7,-,TGTGCCAGCAGTGAACGACTAGCGGACTCCTACGAGCAGTACTTC,CASSERLADSYEQYF
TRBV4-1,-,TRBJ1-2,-,TGCGCCAGCAGCCAAGGGGGGGCTCACTATGGCTACACCTTC,CASSQGGAHYGYTF
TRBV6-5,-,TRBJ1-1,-,TGTGCCAGCAGTTACTCGACAAGGGGCAACACTGAAGCTTTCTTT,CASSYSTRGNTEAFF
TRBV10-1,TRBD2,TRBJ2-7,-,TGCGCCAGCAGTGAAAGCGGGAGGGTTGTCGAGCAGTACTTC,CASSESGRVVEQYF
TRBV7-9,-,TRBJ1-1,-,TGTGCCAGCAGCTTAGGGTACAAGGGAGGGAACACTGAAGCTTTCTTT,CASSLGYKGGNTEAFF
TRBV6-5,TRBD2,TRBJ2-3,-,TGTGCCAGCGGGGGGACTAGCGGGAGCACAGATACGCAGTATTTT,CASGGTSGSTDTQYF
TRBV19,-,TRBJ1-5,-,TGTGCCAGTAGTATAGACGGGGGCGGGGCGCGTCAGCCCCAGCATTTT,CASSIDGGGARQPQHF
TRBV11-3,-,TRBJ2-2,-,TGTGCCAGCAGCCCCCGAGCCGGGGAGCTGTTTTTT,CASSPRAGELFF
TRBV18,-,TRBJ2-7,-,TGTGCCAGCTCATCGTCTAGGGGTGGCGAGCAGTACTTC,CASSSSRGGEQYF
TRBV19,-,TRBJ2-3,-,TGTGCCAGTAACCCCGGACGGCTCGGGACGACAGATACGCAGTATTTT,CASNPGRLGTTDTQYF
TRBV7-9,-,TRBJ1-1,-,TGTGCCAGCAGCTTATTGTCGGTAAACACTGAAGCTTTCTTT,CASSLLSVNTEAFF
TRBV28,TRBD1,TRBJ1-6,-,TGTGCCAGCAGTCGAGGGGGCCGAAATTCACCCCTCCACTTT,CASSRGGRNSPLHF
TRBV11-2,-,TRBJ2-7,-,TGTGCCAGCAGCTCAGGGGCCTCAACCTACCCCTACGAGCAGTACTTC,CASSSGASTYPYEQYF